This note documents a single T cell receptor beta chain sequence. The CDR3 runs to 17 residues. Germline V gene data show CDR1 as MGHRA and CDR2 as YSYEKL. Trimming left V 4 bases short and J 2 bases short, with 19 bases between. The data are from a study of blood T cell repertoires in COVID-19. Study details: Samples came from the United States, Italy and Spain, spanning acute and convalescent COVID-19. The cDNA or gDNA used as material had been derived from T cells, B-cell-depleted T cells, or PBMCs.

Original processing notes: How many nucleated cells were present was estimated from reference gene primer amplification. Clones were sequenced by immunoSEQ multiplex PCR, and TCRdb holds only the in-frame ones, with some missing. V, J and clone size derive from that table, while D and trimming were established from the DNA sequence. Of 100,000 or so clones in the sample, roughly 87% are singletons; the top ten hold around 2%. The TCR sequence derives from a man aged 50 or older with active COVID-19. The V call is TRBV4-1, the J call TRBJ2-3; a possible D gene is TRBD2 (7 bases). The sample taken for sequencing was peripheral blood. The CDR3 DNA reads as TGCGCCAGCAGCCCTCTGGGGGCGGGGGCCATCACAGATACGCAGTATTTT. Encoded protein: CASSPLGAGAITDTQYF.